These 14 T cell receptor beta chains came from one sample sequenced in a study of cytomegalovirus exposure and HLA in healthy donors (dated by TCRdb to 2016 to 2017). Receptor amplification or capture employed the immunoSEQ multiplex PCR assay. For the multiplex PCR, a mixture combining 60 forward primers for TCR Vbeta segments and 13 reverse primers for TCR Jbeta segments was used. TCRdb obtained this table from immuneACCESS and retained in-frame rearrangements with V and J assigned. These tables miss some clones; where compared with another copy, unresolved V genes account for less than half of the shortfall, and the remainder is unexplained. The sample includes fewer than 150,000 clones, with 65% to 90% observed a single time. 1.2% of the sample rests with the top ten. The material sequenced was PBMCs. These receptor sequences come from a female donor in good health and CMV-seronegative.

The chain couples TRBV28 to TRBJ2-7, with 8 bases fitting TRBD1. The CDR3 length is 14 residues. Germline lookup yields CDR1 MDHEN and CDR2 SYDVKM. The junction had 2 bases not matched to a gene; V was cut back by 2 bases and J by 2 bases. DNA of the CDR3: TGTGCCAGCAGTTTAGACAGGGGAACCTACGAGCAGTACTTC. This translates into CASSLDRGTYEQYF.

The chain couples TRBV2 to TRBJ2-5; TRBD1 agrees at 12 bases. The V segment lost 10 bases and the J segment 1 base; nucleotides outside the gene matches: 4. The CDR3 has 14 amino acids. The germline V gene has CDR1 SNHLY and CDR2 FYNNEI. This CDR3 is CATGTGGLQETQYF. CDR3 nucleotides: TGTGCCACCGGGACAGGGGGCCTCCAAGAGACCCAGTACTTC.

The chain links TRBV2 to TRBJ2-7, with 8 nucleotides matching TRBD1. Germline lookup yields CDR1 SNHLY and CDR2 FYNNEI. CDR3 size: 13 residues. V dropped 7 bases and J dropped 2; count of bases not matched to a gene: 4. The CDR3 DNA reads as TGTGCCAGCATAAACAGGGGGGCCTACGAGCAGTACTTC. Amino acids: CASINRGAYEQYF.

The genes are TRBV28 and TRBJ2-5; a possible D gene is TRBD1 (6 bases). Germline CDR1 is MDHEN and CDR2 is SYDVKM. The CDR3 length is 15 residues. Trimming shortened V by 3 bases and J by 2 bases, and 13 bases separated the two germline ends. Here the CDR3 DNA reads TGTGCCAGCAGTTTTGGAGGACAGCTACAAGAGACCCAGTACTTC. Translating gives CASSFGGQLQETQYF.

This chain joins TRBV30 and TRBJ2-5; 9 bases are a match to TRBD1. The J call may be faulty, since TRBJ2-7 better matches the DNA end. CDR1 GTSNPN and CDR2 SVGIG come from the germline V gene (reference sequence). This CDR3 has 13 amino acids. The CDR3 sequence: CACSRDRVYEQYF. Written as DNA, the CDR3 is TGTGCCTGCTCTCGGGACAGGGTCTACGAGCAGTACTTC.

V usage is TRBV5-1 and J usage is TRBJ1-2; D ambiguous. There are 12 residues in the CDR3. Germline V gene sequence: CDR1 SGHRS, CDR2 YFSETQ. V was trimmed by 4 bases and J by 8 bases, leaving 12 bases between them. The CDR3 is CASSVDRGGYTF. The CDR3, as DNA: TGCGCCAGCAGCGTGGACCGAGGGGGCTACACCTTC.

This clone appeared once. The rearrangement uses TRBV6-1 and TRBJ2-4, with D tentatively TRBD1 (5 bases). V shed 4 bases and J shed 5 bases, with 15 bases lying between them. This CDR3 comprises 15 residues. The germline V gene encodes CDR1 MNHNS and CDR2 SASEGT. As DNA, the CDR3 is TGTGCCAGCAGTGGGCTGGACATACTCGAAAACATTCAGTACTTC. The encoded protein is CASSGLDILENIQYF.

V usage is TRBV4-2 and J usage is TRBJ2-7, with TRBD2 identical over 8 bases. V lost 0 bases, J lost 4 bases, and 2 bases stayed unmatched. This CDR3 contains 14 residues. From germline, CDR1 is LGHNA and CDR2 YNFKEQ. CDR3 loop: CASSQDSGTYEQYF. CDR3 nucleotide sequence: TGTGCCAGCAGCCAAGATAGCGGGACATACGAGCAGTACTTC.

This chain uses TRBV25-1 with TRBJ2-3; 8 bases agree with TRBD1. The CDR3 spans 15 residues. V shed 6 bases, J shed 2 bases, and the junction held 7 bases outside the gene matches. Germline V gene sequence: CDR1 MGHDK, CDR2 SYGVNS. CDR3 loop: CASSKGQGPTDTQYF. CDR3 DNA: TGTGCCAGCAGCAAAGGACAGGGACCCACAGATACGCAGTATTTT.

DNA for the CDR3: TGTGCCATCAAGACAGCTTACAATGAGCAGTTCTTC. Translation gives CAIKTAYNEQFF. V usage is TRBV10-3 and J usage is TRBJ2-1; perhaps TRBD1 as D (5 bases). From germline, CDR1 is ENHRY and CDR2 SYGVKD. This CDR3 contains 12 residues. V lost 7 bases and J 4 bases, leaving 8 bases between the germline ends.

In its sample, this clone was seen once. The chain has TRBV30 and TRBJ1-1, with D perhaps matching TRBD1 (5 bases). V gave up 2 bases and J gave up 6 bases, with 10 bases separating them. The CDR3 runs 12 residues. The germline CDR1 and CDR2 sequences are GTSNPN and SVGIG (reference sequence). CDR3 DNA: TGTGCCTGGAGTCCAGGGCCGTCTGAAGCTTTCTTT. Translation gives CAWSPGPSEAFF.

The chain is built from TRBV6-5 and TRBJ2-6; no clear D. The CDR3 is 15 residues long. V lost 7 bases, J lost 0 bases, and 10 bases lay in between. The germline gives CDR1 MNHEY, CDR2 SVGAGI. Here the CDR3 reads CASTPLASGANVLTF. CDR3 sequence (DNA): TGTGCCAGCACCCCGTTGGCCTCTGGGGCCAACGTCCTGACTTTC.

The J gene is TRBJ2-1, the V gene TRBV19; the match to TRBD2 covers 7 bases. The CDR3 has 15 residues. CDR1 LNHDA and CDR2 SQIVND come from the germline V gene (reference sequence). The J segment lost 5 bases and the V segment lost 3 bases, leaving 7 bases of the junction unmatched. CDR3 sequence reads: CASSIGAGSNNEQFF. The CDR3 DNA follows: TGTGCCAGTAGTATTGGAGCGGGAAGTAACAATGAGCAGTTCTTC.

This clone is a singleton in its sample. The chain uses TRBV19 and TRBJ1-1, with 8 bases matching TRBD1. CDR3 size: 17 residues. In germline, CDR1 is LNHDA, CDR2 SQIVND (reference sequence). V gave up 7 bases and J gave up 0 bases; unmatched junction bases: 13. For the CDR3, the DNA is TGTGCCAGTAACCAGGGGACAGGTCTTGCTTTGAACACTGAAGCTTTCTTT. Translation gives CASNQGTGLALNTEAFF.